The sequence of this T cell receptor (beta chain) was determined in a study of blood T cell repertoires in COVID-19. As for the study in general: T cells, B-cell-depleted T cells, or PBMCs provided the cDNA or gDNA that served as material.

This clone was counted a single time. Original methodology: Nucleated cell counts were estimated from reference gene primer amplification. The repertoire was sequenced with immunoSEQ multiplex PCR; TCRdb's copy has only in-frame clones and lacks some. The D gene and trimming were derived from the DNA, and the V and J assignments and clone size from that table. The sample includes around 30,000 clones, around 86% of them seen just once. The CDR3 has 13 residues. Trimming removed 3 bases from V and 8 bases from J; junction bases left unmatched: 6. Germline V gene sequence: CDR1 SQVTM, CDR2 ANQGSEA. Sequenced material: peripheral blood. This clonotype originated in a human donor in a cohort sampled during active COVID-19. The donor label of this sample is uncertain. The gene calls are TRBV29-1 and TRBJ2-1, with 8 positions matching TRBD1. The CDR3 DNA sequence: TGCAGCGTTGACGAGAACAGGGGGTATGAGCAGTTCTTC. Translation gives CSVDENRGYEQFF.